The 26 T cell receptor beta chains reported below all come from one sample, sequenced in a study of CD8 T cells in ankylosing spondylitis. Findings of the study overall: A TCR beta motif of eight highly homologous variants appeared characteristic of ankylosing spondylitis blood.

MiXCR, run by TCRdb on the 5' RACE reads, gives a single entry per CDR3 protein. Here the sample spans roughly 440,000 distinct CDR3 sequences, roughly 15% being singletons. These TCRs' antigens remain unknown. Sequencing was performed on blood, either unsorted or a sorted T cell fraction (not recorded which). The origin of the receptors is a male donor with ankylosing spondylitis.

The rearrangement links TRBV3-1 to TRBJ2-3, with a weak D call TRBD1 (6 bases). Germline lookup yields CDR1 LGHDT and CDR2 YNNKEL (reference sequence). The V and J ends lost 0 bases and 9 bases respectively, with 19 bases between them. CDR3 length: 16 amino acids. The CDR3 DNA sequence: TGTGCCAGCAGCCAAGAGTGGCGGCTGGGGCAGGGGACGCAGTATTTT. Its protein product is CASSQEWRLGQGTQYF.

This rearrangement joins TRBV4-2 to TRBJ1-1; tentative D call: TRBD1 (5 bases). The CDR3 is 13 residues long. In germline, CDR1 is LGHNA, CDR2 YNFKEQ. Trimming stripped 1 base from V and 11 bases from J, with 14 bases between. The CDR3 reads CASSQGGGALAFF. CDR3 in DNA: TGTGCCAGCAGCCAAGGCGGAGGGGCCCTGGCTTTCTTT.

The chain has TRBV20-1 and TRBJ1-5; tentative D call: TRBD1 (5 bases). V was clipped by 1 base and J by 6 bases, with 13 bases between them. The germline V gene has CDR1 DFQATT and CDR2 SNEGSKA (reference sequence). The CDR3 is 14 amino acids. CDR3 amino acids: CSARGGERRQPQHF. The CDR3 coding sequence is TGCAGTGCTAGAGGAGGGGAGCGGCGTCAGCCCCAGCATTTT.

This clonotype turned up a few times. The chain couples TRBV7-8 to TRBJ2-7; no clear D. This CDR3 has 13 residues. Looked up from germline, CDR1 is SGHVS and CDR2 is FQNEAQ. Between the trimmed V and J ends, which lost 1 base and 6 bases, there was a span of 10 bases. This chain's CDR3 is CASSLEADGEQYF. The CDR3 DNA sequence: TGTGCCAGCAGCTTAGAGGCTGATGGCGAGCAGTACTTC. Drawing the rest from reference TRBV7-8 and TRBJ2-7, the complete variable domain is GAGVSQSPRYKVAKRGQDVALRCDPISGHVSLFWYQQALGQGPEFLTYFQNEAQLDKSGLPSDRFFAERPEGSVSTLKIQRTQQEDSAVYLCASSLEADGEQYFGPGTRLTVT.

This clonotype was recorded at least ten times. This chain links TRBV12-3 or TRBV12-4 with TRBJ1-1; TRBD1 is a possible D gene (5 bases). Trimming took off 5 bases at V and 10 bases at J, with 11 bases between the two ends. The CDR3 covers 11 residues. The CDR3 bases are TGTGCCAGCAGTCTCGACAGAGTAGCTTTCTTT. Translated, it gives CASSLDRVAFF.

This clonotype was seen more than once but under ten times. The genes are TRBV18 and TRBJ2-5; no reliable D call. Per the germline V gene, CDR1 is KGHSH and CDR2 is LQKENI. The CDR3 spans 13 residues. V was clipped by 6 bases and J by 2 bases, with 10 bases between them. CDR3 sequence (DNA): TGTGCCAGCTCGGAACAACAGCAAGAGACCCAGTACTTC. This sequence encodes CASSEQQQETQYF.

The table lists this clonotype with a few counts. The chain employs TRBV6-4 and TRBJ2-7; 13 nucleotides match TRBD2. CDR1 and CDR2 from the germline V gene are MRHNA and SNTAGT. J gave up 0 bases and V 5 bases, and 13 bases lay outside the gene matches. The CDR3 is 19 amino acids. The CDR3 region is CASSNPRGLAGRHSYEQYF. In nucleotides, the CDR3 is TGTGCCAGCAGTAACCCCCGGGGACTAGCGGGGCGGCACTCCTACGAGCAGTACTTC.

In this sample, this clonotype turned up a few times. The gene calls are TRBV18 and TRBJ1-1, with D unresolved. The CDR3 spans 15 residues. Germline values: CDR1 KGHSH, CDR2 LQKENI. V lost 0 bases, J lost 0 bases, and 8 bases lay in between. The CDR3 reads CASSPPRELNTEAFF. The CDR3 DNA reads TGTGCCAGCTCACCACCCCGGGAGCTGAACACTGAAGCTTTCTTT.

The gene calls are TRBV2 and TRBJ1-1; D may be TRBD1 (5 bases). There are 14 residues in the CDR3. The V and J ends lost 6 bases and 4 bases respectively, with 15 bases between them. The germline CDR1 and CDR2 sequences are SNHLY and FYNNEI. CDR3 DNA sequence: TGTGCCAGCAGCCCCGGGACCATGAGCACTGAAGCTTTCTTT. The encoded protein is CASSPGTMSTEAFF.

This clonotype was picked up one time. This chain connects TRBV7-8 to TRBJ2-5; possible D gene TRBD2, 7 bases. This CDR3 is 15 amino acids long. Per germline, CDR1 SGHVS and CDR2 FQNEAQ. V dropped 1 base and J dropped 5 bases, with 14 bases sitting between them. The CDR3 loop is CASSLVGGRTETQYF. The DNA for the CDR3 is TGTGCCAGCAGCTTAGTGGGGGGGCGCACCGAGACCCAGTACTTC.

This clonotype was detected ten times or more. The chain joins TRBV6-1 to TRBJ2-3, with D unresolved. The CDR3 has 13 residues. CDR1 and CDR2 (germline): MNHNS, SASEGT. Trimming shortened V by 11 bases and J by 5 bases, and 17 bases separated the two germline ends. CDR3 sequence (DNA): TGTGCCCCTGCACGAATTTTGGGAGATACGCAGTATTTT. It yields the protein CAPARILGDTQYF.

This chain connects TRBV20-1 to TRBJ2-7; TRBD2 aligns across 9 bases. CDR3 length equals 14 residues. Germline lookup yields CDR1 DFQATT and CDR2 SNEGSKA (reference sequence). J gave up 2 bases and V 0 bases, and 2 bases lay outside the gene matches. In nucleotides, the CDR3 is TGCAGTGCTAGAGAAGCGGGGGGCCCCTACGAGCAGTACTTC. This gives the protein CSAREAGGPYEQYF.

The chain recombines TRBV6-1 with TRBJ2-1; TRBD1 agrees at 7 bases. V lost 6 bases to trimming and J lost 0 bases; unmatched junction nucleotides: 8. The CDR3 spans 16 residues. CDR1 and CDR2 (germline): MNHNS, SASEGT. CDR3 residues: CASSSRDRDSYNEQFF. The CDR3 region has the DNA TGTGCCAGCAGCTCCCGGGACAGAGACTCCTACAATGAGCAGTTCTTC.

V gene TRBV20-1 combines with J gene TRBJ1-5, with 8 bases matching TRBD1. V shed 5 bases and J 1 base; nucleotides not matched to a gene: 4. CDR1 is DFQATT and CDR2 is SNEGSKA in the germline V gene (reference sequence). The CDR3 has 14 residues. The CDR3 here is CSALQGGSNQPQHF. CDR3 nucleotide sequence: TGCAGTGCTTTACAGGGGGGGAGCAATCAGCCCCAGCATTTT.

CDR3 protein: CSVEGRGTPTLSTDTQYF. The CDR3 DNA sequence: TGCAGCGTTGAAGGGAGGGGGACCCCAACCTTATCCACAGATACGCAGTATTTT. The chain carries TRBV29-1 and TRBJ2-3; the D gene could be TRBD1 or TRBD2 (6 bases each). The length of the CDR3 is 18 residues. V gave up 1 base and J gave up 2 bases, with 22 bases separating them. In germline, CDR1 is SQVTM, CDR2 ANQGSEA.

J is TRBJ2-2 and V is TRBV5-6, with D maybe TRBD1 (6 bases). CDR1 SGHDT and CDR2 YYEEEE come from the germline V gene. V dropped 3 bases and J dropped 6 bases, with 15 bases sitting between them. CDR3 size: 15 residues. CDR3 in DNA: TGTGCCAGCAGCTCCAATACAGGGAGCGCCGGGGAGCTGTTTTTT. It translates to CASSSNTGSAGELFF. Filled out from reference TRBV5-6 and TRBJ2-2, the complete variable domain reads DAGVTQSPTHLIKTRGQQVTLRCSPKSGHDTVSWYQQALGQGPQFIFQYYEEEERQRGNFPDRFSGHQFPNYSSELNVNALLLGDSALYLCASSSNTGSAGELFFGEGSRLTVL.

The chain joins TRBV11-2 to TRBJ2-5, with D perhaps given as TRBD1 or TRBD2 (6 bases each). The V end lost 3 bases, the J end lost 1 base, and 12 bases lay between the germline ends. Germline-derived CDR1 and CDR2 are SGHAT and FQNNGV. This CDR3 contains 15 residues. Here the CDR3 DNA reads TGTGCCAGCAGCTTCCAAGGGGGGAGCCAAGAGACCCAGTACTTC. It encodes CASSFQGGSQETQYF.

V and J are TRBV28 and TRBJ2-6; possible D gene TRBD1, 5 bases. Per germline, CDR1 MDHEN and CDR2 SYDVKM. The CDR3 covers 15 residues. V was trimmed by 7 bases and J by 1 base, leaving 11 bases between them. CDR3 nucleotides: TGTGCCAGCACTGAGACAGAGTCTGGGGCCAACGTCCTGACTTTC. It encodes CASTETESGANVLTF.

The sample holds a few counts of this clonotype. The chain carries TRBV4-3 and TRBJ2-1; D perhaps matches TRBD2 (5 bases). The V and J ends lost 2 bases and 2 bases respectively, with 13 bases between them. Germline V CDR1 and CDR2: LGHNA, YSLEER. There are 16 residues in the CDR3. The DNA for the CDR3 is TGCGCCAGCAGCCAAAGACCCTCGGGGACCTACAATGAGCAGTTCTTC. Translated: CASSQRPSGTYNEQFF.

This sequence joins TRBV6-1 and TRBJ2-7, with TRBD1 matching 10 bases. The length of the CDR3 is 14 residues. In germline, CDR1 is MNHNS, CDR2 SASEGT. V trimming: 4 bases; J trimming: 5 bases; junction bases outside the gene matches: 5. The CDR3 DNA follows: TGTGCCAGCAGTGTCGGGACAGGGGTAAACGAGCAGTACTTC. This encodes CASSVGTGVNEQYF.

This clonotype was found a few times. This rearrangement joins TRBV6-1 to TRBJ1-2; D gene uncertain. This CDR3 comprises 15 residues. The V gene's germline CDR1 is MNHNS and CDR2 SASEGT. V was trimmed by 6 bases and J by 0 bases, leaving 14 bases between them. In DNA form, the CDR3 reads TGTGCCAGCAGCCGCCCCGGCATAACTAACTATGGCTACACCTTC. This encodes CASSRPGITNYGYTF.

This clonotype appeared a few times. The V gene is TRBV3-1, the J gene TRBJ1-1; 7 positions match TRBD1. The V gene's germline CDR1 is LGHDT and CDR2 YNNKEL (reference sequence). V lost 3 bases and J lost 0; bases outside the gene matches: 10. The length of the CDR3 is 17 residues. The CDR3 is CASSQTRKDRMNTEAFF. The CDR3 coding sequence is TGTGCCAGCAGCCAGACCCGAAAGGACAGGATGAACACTGAAGCTTTCTTT. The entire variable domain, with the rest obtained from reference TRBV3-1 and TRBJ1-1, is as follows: DTAVSQTPKYLVTQMGNDKSIKCEQNLGHDTMYWYKQDSKKFLKIMFSYNNKELIINETVPNRFSPKSPDKAHLNLHINSLELGDSAVYFCASSQTRKDRMNTEAFFGQGTRLTVV.

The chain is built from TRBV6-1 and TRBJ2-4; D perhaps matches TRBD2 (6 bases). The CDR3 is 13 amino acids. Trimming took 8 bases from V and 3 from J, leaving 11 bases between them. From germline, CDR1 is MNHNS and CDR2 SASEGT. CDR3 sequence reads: CASWREGKNIQYF. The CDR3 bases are TGTGCCAGCTGGCGGGAAGGCAAAAACATTCAGTACTTC.

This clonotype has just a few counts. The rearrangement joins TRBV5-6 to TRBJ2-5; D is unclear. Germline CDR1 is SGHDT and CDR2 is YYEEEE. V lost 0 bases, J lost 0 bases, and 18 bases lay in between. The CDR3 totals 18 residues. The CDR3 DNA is TGTGCCAGCAGCTTGGGAAGTTCAAGGGTCGGGTACCAAGAGACCCAGTACTTC. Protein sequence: CASSLGSSRVGYQETQYF. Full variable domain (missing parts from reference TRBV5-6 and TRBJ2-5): DAGVTQSPTHLIKTRGQQVTLRCSPKSGHDTVSWYQQALGQGPQFIFQYYEEEERQRGNFPDRFSGHQFPNYSSELNVNALLLGDSALYLCASSLGSSRVGYQETQYFGPGTRLLVL.

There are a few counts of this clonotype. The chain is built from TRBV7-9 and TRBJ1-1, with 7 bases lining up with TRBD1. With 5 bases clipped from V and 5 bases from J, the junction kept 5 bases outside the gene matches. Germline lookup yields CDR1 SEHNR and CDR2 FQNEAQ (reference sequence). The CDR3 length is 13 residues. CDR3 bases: TGTGCCAGCAGCAAACAGGGGCAGACTGAAGCTTTCTTT. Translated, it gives CASSKQGQTEAFF.

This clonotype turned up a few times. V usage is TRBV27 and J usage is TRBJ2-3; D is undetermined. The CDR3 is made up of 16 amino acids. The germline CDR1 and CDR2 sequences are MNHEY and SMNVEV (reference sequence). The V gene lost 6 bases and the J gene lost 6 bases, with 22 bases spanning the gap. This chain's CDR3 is CASRPHLKLGSDTQYF. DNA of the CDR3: TGTGCCAGCAGACCCCACCTGAAGCTCGGGTCCGATACGCAGTATTTT.